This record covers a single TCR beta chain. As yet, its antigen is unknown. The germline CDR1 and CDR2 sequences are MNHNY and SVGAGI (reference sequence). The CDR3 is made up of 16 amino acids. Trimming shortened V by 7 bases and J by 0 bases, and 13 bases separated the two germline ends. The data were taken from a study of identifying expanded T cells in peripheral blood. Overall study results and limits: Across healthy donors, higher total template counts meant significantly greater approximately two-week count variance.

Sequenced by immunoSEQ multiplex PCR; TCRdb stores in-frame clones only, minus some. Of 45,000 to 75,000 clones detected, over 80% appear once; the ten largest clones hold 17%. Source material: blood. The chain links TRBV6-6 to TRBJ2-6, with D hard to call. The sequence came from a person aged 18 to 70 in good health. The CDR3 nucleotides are TGTGCCAGCAAGCTTGGGGATTTCTCTGGGGCCAACGTCCTGACTTTC. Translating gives CASKLGDFSGANVLTF.